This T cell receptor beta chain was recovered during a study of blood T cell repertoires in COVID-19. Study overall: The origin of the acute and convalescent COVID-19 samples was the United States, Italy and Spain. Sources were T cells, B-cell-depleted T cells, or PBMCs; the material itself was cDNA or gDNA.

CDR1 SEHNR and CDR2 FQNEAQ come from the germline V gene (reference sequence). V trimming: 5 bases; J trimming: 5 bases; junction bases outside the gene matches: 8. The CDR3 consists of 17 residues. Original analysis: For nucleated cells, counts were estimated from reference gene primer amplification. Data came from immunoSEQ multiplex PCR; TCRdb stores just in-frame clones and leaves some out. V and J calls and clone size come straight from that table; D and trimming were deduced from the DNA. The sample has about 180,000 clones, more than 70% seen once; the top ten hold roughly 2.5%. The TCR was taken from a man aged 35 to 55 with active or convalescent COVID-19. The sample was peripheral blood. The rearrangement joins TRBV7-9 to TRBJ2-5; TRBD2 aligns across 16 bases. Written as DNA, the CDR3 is TGTGCCAGCAGCCCCGGGACTAGCGGGGGGGCCAGGGAGACCCAGTACTTC. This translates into CASSPGTSGGARETQYF. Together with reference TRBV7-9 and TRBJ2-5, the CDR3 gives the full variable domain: DTGVSQNPRHKITKRGQNVTFRCDPISEHNRLYWYRQTLGQGPEFLTYFQNEAQLEKSRLLSDRFSAERPKGSFSTLEIQRTEQGDSAMYLCASSPGTSGGARETQYFGPGTRLLVL.